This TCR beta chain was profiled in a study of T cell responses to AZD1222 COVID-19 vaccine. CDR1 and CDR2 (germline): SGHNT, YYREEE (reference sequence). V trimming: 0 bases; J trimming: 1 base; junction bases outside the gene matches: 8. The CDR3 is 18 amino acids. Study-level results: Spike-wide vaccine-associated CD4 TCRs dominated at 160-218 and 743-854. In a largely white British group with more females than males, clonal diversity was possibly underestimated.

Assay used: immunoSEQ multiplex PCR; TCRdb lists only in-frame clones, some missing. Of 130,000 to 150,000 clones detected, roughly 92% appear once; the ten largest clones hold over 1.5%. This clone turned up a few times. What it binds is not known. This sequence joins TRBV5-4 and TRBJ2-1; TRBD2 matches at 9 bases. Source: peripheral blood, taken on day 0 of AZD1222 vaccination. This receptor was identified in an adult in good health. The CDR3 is CASSLGSYSGSSYNEQFF. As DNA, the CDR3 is TGTGCCAGCAGCTTGGGTTCCTATAGCGGGAGTTCCTACAATGAGCAGTTCTTC.